These 21 T cell receptor beta chains were sequenced from one sample in a study of shared clonotypes between healthy human individuals. Terminally differentiated effector memory CD45RA+ cells were left out of the naive CD8 fraction, which was CD45RO-negative and positively selected for CCR7. The method was immunoSEQ multiplex PCR; TCRdb's version includes in-frame clones alone and lacks a portion of them. The sample yields around 2.1 million clones, 90% to 95% seen once. The material sequenced was naive CD8+ T cells from PBMCs. Receptors were obtained from a man aged 18-30 years in good health. Some clones in this sample may be carry-over from other donors' samples.

The J gene is TRBJ1-4, the V gene TRBV19, with D uncertain. Germline V gene data show CDR1 as LNHDA and CDR2 as SQIVND (reference sequence). Between the trimmed V and J ends, which lost 3 bases and 2 bases, there was a span of 10 bases. CDR3 size: 15 residues. The CDR3 coding sequence is TGTGCCAGTAGTATTGGGCAGCTGACTAATGAAAAACTGTTTTTT. It specifies CASSIGQLTNEKLFF.

CDR3 coding DNA: TGTGCCATCAGTGAGTCGATGCCCCTGGGGGAGCAGTACTTC. Protein product: CAISESMPLGEQYF. This chain joins TRBV10-3 and TRBJ2-7; D call uncertain. V lost 0 bases and J 7 bases, leaving 13 bases between the germline ends. The CDR3 totals 14 residues. Germline V gives CDR1 ENHRY, CDR2 SYGVKD.

This clone was seen a few times. V usage is TRBV27 and J usage is TRBJ1-1; the D is unclear. Germline CDR1 reads MNHEY; CDR2 reads SMNVEV (reference sequence). The CDR3 is made up of 11 amino acids. V was clipped by 7 bases and J by 6 bases, with 9 bases between them. The DNA of the CDR3 is TGTGCCAGCATATCCGGGGCTGAAGCTTTCTTT. As protein: CASISGAEAFF.

The chain uses TRBV7-8 and TRBJ2-7; D gene ambiguous. Germline assignment: CDR1 SGHVS and CDR2 FQNEAQ. The CDR3 loop spans 13 amino acids. Trimming took off 0 bases at V and 6 bases at J, with 9 bases between the two ends. The CDR3 nucleotides read TGTGCCAGCAGCTTAGCTCTGATCTCCGAGCAGTACTTC. Its protein is CASSLALISEQYF.

The chain recombines TRBV18 with TRBJ1-4; D not certain. CDR3 size: 12 residues. Germline V lookup: CDR1 KGHSH, CDR2 LQKENI. The ends were cut back, 0 bases at V and 8 bases at J, with 4 bases in the middle. The DNA for the CDR3 is TGTGCCAGCTCACCACCGCGGGAAAAACTGTTTTTT. Protein product: CASSPPREKLFF.

As regards this clone: One end of the junction varies from germline; a read error may be responsible. This chain joins TRBV10-3 and TRBJ1-2, with 7 bases lining up with TRBD1. The CDR3 spans 14 residues. Germline V gene sequence: CDR1 ENHRY, CDR2 SYGVKD. The CDR3 DNA follows: TGTGCCATCAGTGAGAACAGGGGTGTTAATGGCTGCACCTTC. Protein sequence: CAISENRGVNGCTF.

The J gene is TRBJ2-7, the V gene TRBV30; D is perhaps TRBD2 (5 bases). The V and J ends lost 4 bases and 5 bases respectively, with 15 bases between them. Germline V gene lookup returns CDR1 GTSNPN and CDR2 SVGIG (reference sequence). The CDR3 contains 13 residues. This CDR3 reads CAWKVRQEDEQYF. The CDR3 DNA reads as TGTGCCTGGAAAGTCAGGCAGGAGGACGAGCAGTACTTC.

The chain links TRBV28 to TRBJ1-2; possible D gene TRBD1, 6 bases. This CDR3 spans 12 amino acids. V was pared by 7 bases and J by 5 bases, with 11 bases between. CDR1 is MDHEN and CDR2 is SYDVKM in the germline V gene. CDR3 sequence (DNA): TGTGCCAGCATGGGGGCGGAGTATGGCTACACCTTC. It translates to CASMGAEYGYTF.

V usage is TRBV25-1 and J usage is TRBJ2-2; D might be TRBD2 (6 bases). Per germline, CDR1 MGHDK and CDR2 SYGVNS. The V end was cut by 0 bases, the J end by 3 bases, with 17 bases between. CDR3 length equals 18 residues. This chain's CDR3 is CASSEYIPAGRDTGELFF. The CDR3 nucleotides are TGTGCCAGCAGTGAATATATTCCGGCGGGAAGGGACACCGGGGAGCTGTTTTTT.

V is TRBV5-1 and J is TRBJ1-1; D unresolved. Germline CDR1 reads SGHRS; CDR2 reads YFSETQ. V lost 0 bases and J 0 bases, leaving 15 bases between the germline ends. This CDR3 spans 17 amino acids. Here the CDR3 reads CASSLVGVSLMNTEAFF. CDR3 in DNA: TGCGCCAGCAGCTTGGTTGGAGTAAGCCTCATGAACACTGAAGCTTTCTTT.

This clone came up a few times. The chain joins TRBV4-1 to TRBJ1-5; 9 bases align to TRBD1. Germline CDR1 and CDR2: MGHRA and YSYEKL. CDR3 length: 15 amino acids. Trimming took 4 bases from V and 4 from J; bases not matched to a gene: 5. The CDR3 DNA is TGCGCCAGCAGCCCCGGACAGGGGCGTAATCAGCCCCAGCATTTT. Amino acids: CASSPGQGRNQPQHF.

V gene TRBV5-5 combines with J gene TRBJ1-1; D is unclear. Trimming stripped 7 bases from V and 5 bases from J, with 9 bases between. CDR1 SGHKS and CDR2 YYEKEE come from the germline V gene (reference sequence). The length of the CDR3 is 11 residues. This CDR3 reads CASGFGTEAFF. In nucleotides, the CDR3 is TGTGCCAGCGGGTTTGGGACTGAAGCTTTCTTT.

The genes are TRBV28 and TRBJ2-5, with 9 bases lining up with TRBD2. The CDR3 runs to 15 residues. Germline CDR1 MDHEN, CDR2 SYDVKM. The V and J ends lost 5 bases and 4 bases, in that order; junction bases with no gene match: 8. CDR3 DNA: TGTGCCAGCAGTGACCCGTCACTAGCGGGAGAGACCCAGTACTTC. Residues: CASSDPSLAGETQYF. The entire variable domain, with the rest obtained from reference TRBV28 and TRBJ2-5, is as follows: DVKVTQSSRYLVKRTGEKVFLECVQDMDHENMFWYRQDPGLGLRLIYFSYDVKMKEKGDIPEGYSVSREKKERFSLILESASTNQTSMYLCASSDPSLAGETQYFGPGTRLLVL.

This clone was seen a single time. This chain connects TRBV5-1 to TRBJ2-2, with 8 bases that match TRBD2. The CDR3 has 19 amino acids. V lost 0 bases and J lost 6; bases outside the gene matches: 16. Germline CDR1 is SGHRS and CDR2 is YFSETQ. Here the CDR3 reads CASSLEFHGTEGLAGELFF. Here the CDR3 DNA reads TGCGCCAGCAGCTTGGAGTTCCATGGGACTGAGGGACTAGCCGGGGAGCTGTTTTTT.

The V call is TRBV29-1, the J call TRBJ1-5; a possible D gene is TRBD1 (5 bases). Trimming stripped 5 bases from V and 3 bases from J, with 17 bases between. This CDR3 is 15 amino acids long. Germline V gives CDR1 SQVTM, CDR2 ANQGSEA. As DNA, the CDR3 is TGCAGCGTTATGGATGGGGCAGATACCAATCAGCCCCAGCATTTT. Its translation: CSVMDGADTNQPQHF.

The chain is built from TRBV2 and TRBJ2-1; the D gene is possibly TRBD1 (6 bases). CDR3 length equals 16 residues. Trimming took off 7 bases at V and 6 bases at J, with 22 bases between the two ends. Germline CDR1 and CDR2: SNHLY and FYNNEI. CDR3 in DNA: TGTGCCAGCAACGATTTACCGGACAGAGGGATCAATGAGCAGTTCTTC. It codes for CASNDLPDRGINEQFF.

The chain employs TRBV7-9 and TRBJ1-2; unclear D gene. Deletions cut 0 bases from V and 4 bases from J, with 9 bases between. The CDR3 is made up of 14 amino acids. Per the germline V gene, CDR1 is SEHNR and CDR2 is FQNEAQ (reference sequence). The CDR3 DNA sequence: TGTGCCAGCAGCTTAGCGGCAGAACTCTATGGCTACACCTTC. Its translation is CASSLAAELYGYTF.

This chain uses TRBV4-3 with TRBJ1-1, with D possibly matching TRBD1 (6 bases). Trimming cost V 0 bases and J 5 bases, with 13 bases left between them. The germline V gene encodes CDR1 LGHNA and CDR2 YSLEER. The CDR3 extends over 15 amino acids. The chain's CDR3 is CASSQDPGAGTEAFF. CDR3 nucleotides: TGCGCCAGCAGCCAAGATCCAGGGGCAGGTACTGAAGCTTTCTTT.

CDR3 nucleotides: TGTGCCAGTAGTATAGGGTATGGGGACGAGCAGTACTTC. Translated, it gives CASSIGYGDEQYF. The gene calls are TRBV19 and TRBJ2-7; no clear D gene. Germline V gene data show CDR1 as LNHDA and CDR2 as SQIVND (reference sequence). The CDR3 contains 13 residues. Trimming cost V 1 base and J 5 bases, with 9 bases left between them. The full variable domain, completed using reference TRBV19 and TRBJ2-7, is DGGITQSPKYLFRKEGQNVTLSCEQNLNHDAMYWYRQDPGQGLRLIYYSQIVNDFQKGDIAEGYSVSREKKESFPLTVTSAQKNPTAFYLCASSIGYGDEQYFGPGTRLTVT.

The chain is built from TRBV5-4 and TRBJ2-3; tentative D call: TRBD1 (5 bases). The CDR3 sequence is 15 residues long. The germline V gene encodes CDR1 SGHNT and CDR2 YYREEE (reference sequence). The V end lost 2 bases, the J end lost 0 bases, and 10 bases lay between the germline ends. DNA for the CDR3: TGTGCCAGCAGCTTTCGGACATCGAGCACAGATACGCAGTATTTT. Residues: CASSFRTSSTDTQYF.

The rearrangement joins TRBV29-1 to TRBJ2-1, with D maybe TRBD1 (5 bases). V was trimmed by 4 bases and J by 4 bases, leaving 14 bases between them. CDR1 and CDR2 (germline): SQVTM, ANQGSEA. This CDR3 comprises 14 residues. CDR3 amino acids: CSVAGPKGYNEQFF. In DNA form, the CDR3 reads TGCAGCGTTGCAGGGCCCAAAGGGTACAATGAGCAGTTCTTC.